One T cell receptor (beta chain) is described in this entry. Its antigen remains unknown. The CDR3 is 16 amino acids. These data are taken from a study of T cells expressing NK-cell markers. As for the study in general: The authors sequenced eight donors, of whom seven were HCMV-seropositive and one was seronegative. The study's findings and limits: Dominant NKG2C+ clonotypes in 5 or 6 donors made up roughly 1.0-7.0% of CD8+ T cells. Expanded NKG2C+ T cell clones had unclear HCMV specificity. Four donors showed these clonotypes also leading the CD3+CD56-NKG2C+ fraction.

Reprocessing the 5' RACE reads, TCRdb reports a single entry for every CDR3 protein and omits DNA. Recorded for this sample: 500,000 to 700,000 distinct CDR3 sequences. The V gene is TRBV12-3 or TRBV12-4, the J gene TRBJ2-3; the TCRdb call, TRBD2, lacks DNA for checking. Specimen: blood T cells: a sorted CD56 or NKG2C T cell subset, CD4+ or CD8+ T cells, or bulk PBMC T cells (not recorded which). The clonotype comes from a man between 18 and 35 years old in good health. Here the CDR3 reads CASSLKTSGSADTQYF.